This is a list of T cell receptor beta chains from one sample in a study of early T cells in non-severe SARS-CoV-2 infection. TCRdb analysed the 5' RACE reads with MiXCR anew, one entry per CDR3 protein. Here the sample spans tens of thousands of distinct CDR3 sequences, around 9.3% being singletons. Sequenced here: whole blood, sampled at baseline. Receptor source: an adult who was a healthcare worker with PCR-confirmed SARS-CoV-2 infection or an uninfected control (not recorded which). CDR3s include the opening cysteine and the closing phenylalanine or tryptophan. The D gene is left open where the match is weak. The size of a clone is reported for some rows only, either as once, few or many, or as a class for expanded clones.

cdr3_nt: TGTGCCATCAATCGGGACAGCTTCAATGAGCAGTTCTTC
cdr3_aa: CAINRDSFNEQFF
v_call: TRBV10-3
d_call: TRBD1
j_call: TRBJ2-1
clone_size: many

cdr3_nt: TGTGCCAGCAGCCCCCCCGGACTAGCAACTTACAATGAGCAGTTCTTC
cdr3_aa: CASSPPGLATYNEQFF
v_call: TRBV5-4
d_call: TRBD2
j_call: TRBJ2-1
clone_size: -

cdr3_nt: TGTGCCTGGAGGGTAGGACTATACAATGAGCAGTTCTTC
cdr3_aa: CAWRVGLYNEQFF
v_call: TRBV30
d_call: -
j_call: TRBJ2-1
clone_size: few

cdr3_nt: TGTGCCAGCCCCCCCCCTAGCAATGAGCAGTTCTTC
cdr3_aa: CASPPPSNEQFF
v_call: TRBV5-4
d_call: -
j_call: TRBJ2-1
clone_size: many

cdr3_nt: TGTGCCAGCAGCAAACAGGTATCCGCAGATACGCAGTATTTT
cdr3_aa: CASSKQVSADTQYF
v_call: TRBV27
d_call: -
j_call: TRBJ2-3
clone_size: few

cdr3_nt: TGCGCCAGCACCGGGACAGCAAGTACCTACGAGCAGTACTTC
cdr3_aa: CASTGTASTYEQYF
v_call: TRBV5-1
d_call: TRBD1
j_call: TRBJ2-7
clone_size: -

cdr3_nt: TGTGCCACCAGTGTCGGGGGCTCCTACAATGAGCAGTTCTTC
cdr3_aa: CATSVGGSYNEQFF
v_call: TRBV24-1
d_call: -
j_call: TRBJ2-1
clone_size: many

cdr3_nt: TGTGCCAGCTTCTCACTGGTGGGGGCCGGGGAGCTGTTTTTT
cdr3_aa: CASFSLVGAGELFF
v_call: TRBV2
d_call: -
j_call: TRBJ2-2
clone_size: -

cdr3_nt: TGTGCCAGCAGAAGATGGTCCGGGGACCAGGAAAAACTGTTTTTT
cdr3_aa: CASRRWSGDQEKLFF
v_call: TRBV11-2
d_call: -
j_call: TRBJ1-4
clone_size: many

cdr3_nt: TGTGCCAGTAGGCCGACAATCAACTATGGCTACACCTTC
cdr3_aa: CASRPTINYGYTF
v_call: TRBV19
d_call: -
j_call: TRBJ1-2
clone_size: few

cdr3_nt: TGTGCCAGCAGTCCAAATAGCGGGGTCGCCTACAATGAGCAGTTCTTC
cdr3_aa: CASSPNSGVAYNEQFF
v_call: TRBV11-3
d_call: TRBD2
j_call: TRBJ2-1
clone_size: many

cdr3_nt: TGTGCCACCCGCCGGGGGGCGAGCACAGATACGCAGTATTTT
cdr3_aa: CATRRGASTDTQYF
v_call: TRBV19
d_call: -
j_call: TRBJ2-3
clone_size: -

cdr3_nt: TGTGCCAGCAGCTTAGGAAGGGGGGGAAACACTGAAGCTTTCTTT
cdr3_aa: CASSLGRGGNTEAFF
v_call: TRBV11-2
d_call: -
j_call: TRBJ1-1
clone_size: many

cdr3_nt: TGTGCCAGCTCACCAGGTCACTGGAACACTGAAGCTTTCTTT
cdr3_aa: CASSPGHWNTEAFF
v_call: TRBV18
d_call: -
j_call: TRBJ1-1
clone_size: -

cdr3_nt: TGTGCCAGCAGTGGACTAGCGGGGTACAATGAGCAGTTCTTC
cdr3_aa: CASSGLAGYNEQFF
v_call: TRBV2
d_call: TRBD2
j_call: TRBJ2-1
clone_size: many

cdr3_nt: TGTGCCAGCAGCTTGGGAGCGGGAATCCCCTACGAGCAGTACTTC
cdr3_aa: CASSLGAGIPYEQYF
v_call: TRBV7-8
d_call: TRBD2
j_call: TRBJ2-7
clone_size: few

cdr3_nt: TGTGCCAGCAGTGAAGACCCGGGGAGAGAGACCCAGTACTTC
cdr3_aa: CASSEDPGRETQYF
v_call: TRBV6-1
d_call: -
j_call: TRBJ2-5
clone_size: few

cdr3_nt: TGTGCCACTGCCGGGACTAGTTTTTCCCACGAGCAGTACTTC
cdr3_aa: CATAGTSFSHEQYF
v_call: TRBV10-3
d_call: TRBD2
j_call: TRBJ2-7
clone_size: -

cdr3_nt: TGTGCCAGCAGCCAACGACAGGGAGGCGGTGTCTCCTACGAGCAGTACTTC
cdr3_aa: CASSQRQGGGVSYEQYF
v_call: TRBV14
d_call: -
j_call: TRBJ2-7
clone_size: few

cdr3_nt: TGTGCCAGCAGCGTAGGTAGCAGCGTGGTCGAGCAGTACTTC
cdr3_aa: CASSVGSSVVEQYF
v_call: TRBV9
d_call: -
j_call: TRBJ2-7
clone_size: many

cdr3_nt: TGTGCCAGCCTGATCGGGTGGGGGGAAAACTACAATGAGCAGTTCTTC
cdr3_aa: CASLIGWGENYNEQFF
v_call: TRBV2
d_call: -
j_call: TRBJ2-1
clone_size: many

cdr3_nt: TGCAGCGTTAAACACCCAAACACCGGGGAGCTGTTTTTT
cdr3_aa: CSVKHPNTGELFF
v_call: TRBV29-1
d_call: -
j_call: TRBJ2-2
clone_size: -

cdr3_nt: TGTGCCAGCAGCCGTTGGACTAGCGGGGGGGCTGGGGAGACCCAGTACTTC
cdr3_aa: CASSRWTSGGAGETQYF
v_call: TRBV3-1
d_call: TRBD2
j_call: TRBJ2-5
clone_size: many

cdr3_nt: TGCGCCAGCAGCTCCGGGACAGGGGGTTCGGAGCAGTACTTC
cdr3_aa: CASSSGTGGSEQYF
v_call: TRBV5-1
d_call: TRBD1
j_call: TRBJ2-7
clone_size: many

cdr3_nt: TGTGCCAGCAGCTTGGGCCGTCTGGGAATGGAAGAGACCCAGTACTTC
cdr3_aa: CASSLGRLGMEETQYF
v_call: TRBV5-4
d_call: -
j_call: TRBJ2-5
clone_size: -